A single sample gave rise to the 24 T cell receptor beta chains below, sequenced in a study of T cells in localized non-small cell lung cancer (dated by TCRdb to the early 2020s). The method behind the library was the immunoSEQ multiplex PCR assay. TCRdb stores this immuneACCESS table with in-frame sequences only. Part of the clones is absent; in the studies checked, under half of the shortfall reflects unresolved V genes, and no reason is known for the rest. For this sample there are roughly 34,000 clones; roughly 87% appear just once. The biggest ten clones account for around 17% of the sample. The source material was peripheral blood mononuclear cells, sampled before any cancer treatment. The receptors shown here come from a man between 40 and 70 years old with stage III lung adenocarcinoma.

The rearrangement uses TRBV9 and TRBJ1-2; no clear D gene. The germline CDR1 and CDR2 sequences are SGDLS and YYNGEE. The CDR3 consists of 13 residues. V was trimmed by 0 bases and J by 3 bases, leaving 6 bases between them. The CDR3 bases are TGTGCCAGCAGCGTAGTGAAGCACTATGGCTACACCTTC. This gives the protein CASSVVKHYGYTF. Based on the CDR3 plus reference TRBV9 and TRBJ1-2, the full variable domain is DSGVTQTPKHLITATGQRVTLRCSPRSGDLSVYWYQQSLDQGLQFLIQYYNGEERAKGNILERFSAQQFPDLHSELNLSSLELGDSALYFCASSVVKHYGYTFGSGTRLTVV.

The chain combines TRBV28 with TRBJ1-2; D unclear. Trimming left V 6 bases short and J 0 bases short, with 8 bases between. The CDR3 totals 13 residues. Germline CDR1 reads MDHEN; CDR2 reads SYDVKM. The CDR3 sequence is CASRVPPNYGYTF. The CDR3 DNA reads as TGTGCCAGCAGGGTCCCGCCTAACTATGGCTACACCTTC.

The chain combines TRBV7-8 with TRBJ2-5, with 11 nucleotides matching TRBD2. The germline V gene has CDR1 SGHVS and CDR2 FQNEAQ. V lost 1 base and J lost 5; bases outside the gene matches: 3. The CDR3 spans 15 residues. The CDR3 region has the DNA TGTGCCAGCAGCTTAGGTAGCGGGGGGGCTGAGACCCAGTACTTC. This codes for CASSLGSGGAETQYF.

J is TRBJ1-1 and V is TRBV2; possible D gene TRBD1, 5 bases. Germline CDR1 reads SNHLY; CDR2 reads FYNNEI. The CDR3 runs 14 residues. V lost 11 bases and J 1 base, leaving 17 bases between the germline ends. CDR3 in DNA: TGTGCCGGCCGCCGGGGCGGGGGGAACACTGAAGCTTTCTTT. It codes for CAGRRGGGNTEAFF.

The chain uses TRBV7-9 and TRBJ2-2; 7 bases match TRBD2. This CDR3 contains 16 residues. V lost 2 bases, J lost 5 bases, and 8 bases stayed unmatched. Germline V CDR1 and CDR2: SEHNR, FQNEAQ (reference sequence). For the CDR3, the DNA is TGTGCCAGCAGCTTATTCGCCTCAGCGGGGACCGGGGAGCTGTTTTTT. As protein: CASSLFASAGTGELFF. Using reference TRBV7-9 and TRBJ2-2 for the parts outside the CDR3, the full variable domain is DTGVSQNPRHKITKRGQNVTFRCDPISEHNRLYWYRQTLGQGPEFLTYFQNEAQLEKSRLLSDRFSAERPKGSFSTLEIQRTEQGDSAMYLCASSLFASAGTGELFFGEGSRLTVL.

CDR3 in amino acids: CASSQQDRGPYNEQFF. In DNA form, the CDR3 reads TGCGCCAGCAGCCAACAGGACAGGGGACCCTACAATGAGCAGTTCTTC. The rearrangement joins TRBV4-3 to TRBJ2-1; 9 positions agree with TRBD1. Germline CDR1 reads LGHNA; CDR2 reads YSLEER. This CDR3 comprises 16 residues. Germline trimming cut 2 bases from V and 2 bases from J; bases unmatched to any gene: 4.

The chain employs TRBV10-3 and TRBJ1-1; 12 nucleotides agree with TRBD1. The CDR3 loop spans 19 amino acids. CDR1 is ENHRY and CDR2 is SYGVKD in the germline V gene. After removal of 10 bases from V and 1 base from J, the junction contained 19 bases not matched to a gene. The CDR3 reads CATLAGTGGARGENTEAFF. In DNA, the CDR3 is TGTGCCACCCTAGCAGGGACAGGGGGCGCAAGGGGGGAGAACACTGAAGCTTTCTTT.

In this sample, this clone turned up a few times. This chain joins TRBV10-1 and TRBJ1-5; TRBD1 matches 9 bases. In germline, CDR1 is WNHNN, CDR2 SYGVQD (reference sequence). Germline trimming cut 5 bases from V and 4 bases from J; bases unmatched to any gene: 3. The CDR3 runs 14 residues. The CDR3 DNA reads TGCGCCAGCAGTATGGACAGGGGAAATCAGCCCCAGCATTTT. Translation gives CASSMDRGNQPQHF.

The chain joins TRBV4-3 to TRBJ2-1; 10 positions match TRBD2. With 4 bases clipped from V and 7 bases from J, the junction kept 7 bases outside the gene matches. CDR1 and CDR2 from the germline V gene are LGHNA and YSLEER. The length of the CDR3 is 15 residues. This chain's CDR3 is CASSLSGGALNEQFF. CDR3 DNA sequence: TGCGCCAGCAGCCTAAGCGGGGGGGCCTTGAATGAGCAGTTCTTC.

This chain joins TRBV13 and TRBJ2-1; 8 bases match TRBD2. Germline trimming cut 5 bases from V and 6 bases from J; bases unmatched to any gene: 6. Looked up from germline, CDR1 is PRHDT and CDR2 is FYEKMQ (reference sequence). The CDR3 covers 14 residues. CDR3 bases: TGTGCCAGCAGCCCCGGGGGGGCAGCCAATGAGCAGTTCTTC. It codes for CASSPGGAANEQFF.

As concerns this clone: The same CDR3 arises from other DNA sequences in this sample as well. The rearrangement links TRBV7-2 to TRBJ2-7; D is undetermined. Germline V gene data show CDR1 as SGHTA and CDR2 as FQGNSA. The CDR3 consists of 13 residues. Trimming pared 1 base from V and 4 bases from J, leaving 8 bases between. CDR3 amino acids: CASSLGLSYEQYF. In DNA, the CDR3 is TGTGCCAGCAGCTTAGGACTGTCGTACGAGCAGTACTTC.

This clone was counted a single time. V and J are TRBV5-5 and TRBJ1-1; D is perhaps TRBD1 (6 bases). The CDR3 length is 15 residues. Germline loops: CDR1 SGHKS, CDR2 YYEKEE (reference sequence). Deletions cut 2 bases from V and 1 base from J, with 12 bases between. The CDR3 reads CASSFDRRTNTEAFF. The CDR3 nucleotides read TGTGCCAGCAGCTTCGACAGGAGAACGAACACTGAAGCTTTCTTT.

V usage is TRBV28 and J usage is TRBJ2-3; TRBD2 aligns across 9 bases. The CDR3 has 16 amino acids. Germline CDR1 and CDR2: MDHEN and SYDVKM. The V and J ends lost 3 bases and 2 bases, in that order; junction bases with no gene match: 6. The CDR3 DNA sequence: TGTGCCAGCAGTTTTGGTAGCGGGGGAAACACAGATACGCAGTATTTT. As protein: CASSFGSGGNTDTQYF.

V gene TRBV30 combines with J gene TRBJ1-1, with 10 bases identical to TRBD1. The CDR3 has 14 residues. V lost 0 bases and J lost 8; bases outside the gene matches: 6. Germline V CDR1 and CDR2: GTSNPN, SVGIG (reference sequence). In DNA, the CDR3 is TGTGCCTGGAGTGTCGCCGGGACAGGGGAAGAAGCTTTCTTT. Translating it yields CAWSVAGTGEEAFF.

The chain's CDR3 is CASSSNRGGTGNTIYF. CDR3 sequence (DNA): TGTGCCAGCAGCTCTAACAGGGGAGGCACTGGAAACACCATATATTTT. The chain uses TRBV7-2 and TRBJ1-3, with 7 bases that match TRBD1. The CDR3 has 16 amino acids. Germline CDR1 is SGHTA and CDR2 is FQGNSA. V was clipped by 4 bases and J by 2 bases; unmatched bases: 8.

V usage is TRBV7-2 and J usage is TRBJ2-6; weak D call: TRBD2 (5 bases). V was shortened by 1 base and J by 0 bases, with 10 bases between the two germline ends. Germline V gene sequence: CDR1 SGHTA, CDR2 FQGNSA. The CDR3 has 17 amino acids. The CDR3 sequence is CASSLVTGSSGANVLTF. The CDR3 nucleotides read TGTGCCAGCAGCTTAGTGACGGGGAGCTCTGGGGCCAACGTCCTGACTTTC.

The rearrangement links TRBV7-2 to TRBJ1-2, with a possible D match to TRBD1 (5 bases). CDR1 and CDR2 (germline): SGHTA, FQGNSA. The V end lost 1 base, the J end lost 8 bases, and 14 bases lay between the germline ends. The CDR3 totals 14 residues. The CDR3 DNA reads TGTGCCAGCAGCTTAGGGACACCCGGTCGGGGCTACACCTTC. Encoded protein: CASSLGTPGRGYTF.

With respect to this clone: An end of the junction differs from the germline gene, which may be a read error. In DNA form, the CDR3 reads TGTGCTAGCAGCTTAGCACCGGGACTTGAGCACGAGCAGTACTTC. It yields the protein CASSLAPGLEHEQYF. V usage is TRBV7-7 and J usage is TRBJ2-7; D perhaps matches TRBD2 (6 bases). This CDR3 region has 15 residues. Germline CDR1 and CDR2: SSHAT and FNYEAQ (reference sequence).

The chain joins TRBV10-3 to TRBJ1-1, with D possibly being TRBD1 (5 bases). The germline gives CDR1 ENHRY, CDR2 SYGVKD. The CDR3 loop spans 15 amino acids. Trimming cost V 0 bases and J 1 base, with 9 bases left between them. For the CDR3, the DNA is TGTGCCATCAGTGAGTCCCAGGGCCAGAACACTGAAGCTTTCTTT. It specifies CAISESQGQNTEAFF.

This rearrangement joins TRBV13 to TRBJ2-2; D uncertain. The CDR3 loop spans 12 amino acids. Between the trimmed V and J ends, which lost 4 bases and 10 bases, there was a span of 10 bases. Per the germline V gene, CDR1 is PRHDT and CDR2 is FYEKMQ (reference sequence). In DNA, the CDR3 is TGTGCCAGCAGCTATACGCCCCAGGAGCTGTTTTTT. As protein: CASSYTPQELFF.

The genes are TRBV7-2 and TRBJ2-7; D is ambiguous. The CDR3 contains 12 residues. V was cut by 4 bases and J by 0 bases, with 4 bases left in between. The germline gives CDR1 SGHTA, CDR2 FQGNSA. The CDR3 nucleotides are TGTGCCAGCAGCTCCCGCTCCTACGAGCAGTACTTC. It codes for CASSSRSYEQYF.

The chain recombines TRBV21-1 with TRBJ2-2; the D call of TRBD1 is as the table states it, not checked on the DNA. TRBV21-1 is a pseudogene segment. This CDR3 is 17 amino acids long. The CDR3 DNA sequence: TGTGCCAGCAGTAAAACGCAGACAGGGATTGGCACCGGGGAGCTGTTTTTT. Translation gives CASSKTQTGIGTGELFF.

This clone was seen only a few times. The chain carries TRBV30 and TRBJ1-2; D is possibly TRBD1 (6 bases). This CDR3 spans 15 amino acids. V was shortened by 0 bases and J by 5 bases, with 16 bases between the two germline ends. From germline, CDR1 is GTSNPN and CDR2 SVGIG (reference sequence). In DNA form, the CDR3 reads TGTGCCTGGAGTGTATACAGGGCGGGACGATATGGCTACACCTTC. Its translation is CAWSVYRAGRYGYTF. Full variable domain (remainder filled in from reference TRBV30 and TRBJ1-2): SQTIHQWPATLVQPVGSPLSLECTVEGTSNPNLYWYRQAAGRGLQLLFYSVGIGQISSEVPQNLSASRPQDRQFILSSKKLLLSDSGFYLCAWSVYRAGRYGYTFGSGTRLTVV.

The chain couples TRBV30 to TRBJ1-2; D unresolved. The germline CDR1 and CDR2 sequences are GTSNPN and SVGIG (reference sequence). The V gene lost 0 bases and the J gene lost 4 bases, with 9 bases spanning the gap. This CDR3 has 13 residues. Here the CDR3 reads CAWSVRQTYGYTF. CDR3 coding DNA: TGTGCCTGGAGTGTAAGGCAGACCTATGGCTACACCTTC.